This T cell receptor beta chain was identified during a study of lymphopenia after photon versus proton radiotherapy. Overall study results and limits: After the lymphocyte nadir, photon-treated repertoires showed oligoclonal expansion, especially of CD8+ Temra cells.

This clone was counted once. Its antigen is not known. CDR3 length equals 16 residues. V lost 1 base and J lost 4, with 16 bases in between. CDR1 and CDR2 from the germline V gene are SEHNR and FQNEAQ (reference sequence). Only in-frame clones appear in the TCRdb table, and some are missing; sequencing was by immunoSEQ multiplex PCR. This sample has 30,000 to 40,000 clones, with approximately 80% found just once. The TCR comes from a woman in her seventies with pancreatic cancer. Sequenced here: peripheral blood, sampled from a patient treated with proton-based radiotherapy. This chain connects TRBV7-9 to TRBJ1-2; no firm D call. The CDR3 spells CASSLVQVTGSYGYTF. CDR3 coding DNA: TGTGCCAGCAGCTTAGTCCAGGTGACGGGATCCTATGGCTACACCTTC.